These T cell receptor beta chains were read from a single sample in a study of Graves' ophthalmopathy and Graves' hyperthyroidism. Using its own MiXCR run on the multiplex PCR reads, TCRdb lists one record per CDR3 protein. Here the sample spans a few hundred thousand distinct CDR3 sequences, roughly a sixth being singletons. Specimen: peripheral blood. The receptors here all came from an adult woman with stable Graves' hyperthyroidism. CDR3s include the opening cysteine and the closing phenylalanine or tryptophan. D genes are given only for firm matches. Only some rows state a clone size, as once, few, many or a class for expanded clones.

cdr3_aa | cdr3_nt | clone_size | j_call | v_call | d_call
CASSFRPGYYEQYF | TGTGCCAGCAGTTTTCGCCCAGGATACTACGAGCAGTACTTC | many | TRBJ2-7 | TRBV12-3/TRBV12-4 | -
CASRRVYNTGELFF | TGTGCCAGCAGGAGGGTTTACAACACCGGGGAGCTGTTTTTT | many | TRBJ2-2 | TRBV7-9 | -
CASSEAPSGRGGSSQYF | TGTGCCAGCAGTGAAGCCCCTAGCGGGAGGGGCGGGTCGTCCCAGTACTTC | many | TRBJ2-5 | TRBV2 | TRBD2
CASSYTGVNTEAFF | TGTGCCAGCAGTTACACAGGGGTGAACACTGAAGCTTTCTTT | - | TRBJ1-1 | TRBV27 | TRBD1
CSAGGPNQPQHF | TGCAGTGCGGGGGGCCCCAATCAGCCCCAGCATTTT | many | TRBJ1-5 | TRBV20-1 | -
CASIGGGGSYEQYF | TGTGCCAGCATCGGCGGAGGGGGGTCCTACGAGCAGTACTTC | few | TRBJ2-7 | TRBV2 | -
CASSFSLENEAFF | TGTGCCAGCAGTTTTAGCCTGGAGAATGAAGCTTTCTTT | - | TRBJ1-1 | TRBV12-3/TRBV12-4 | -
CASSQTTGGSETQYF | TGTGCCAGCAGCCAAACGACAGGGGGGTCGGAGACCCAGTACTTC | many | TRBJ2-5 | TRBV11-1 | TRBD1
CASSPPEGMNTEAFF | TGTGCCAGCTCCCCCCCGGAGGGAATGAACACTGAAGCTTTCTTT | many | TRBJ1-1 | TRBV28 | -
CASSSYLRGSGPSVYEQYF | TGTGCCAGCAGTTCCTATCTCCGAGGTAGCGGCCCGTCTGTCTACGAGCAGTACTTC | many | TRBJ2-7 | TRBV27 | -
CSATQGVHTEAFF | TGCAGTGCTACACAGGGGGTCCACACTGAAGCTTTCTTT | - | TRBJ1-1 | TRBV20-1 | TRBD1
CASSLSPTAYQETQYF | TGTGCCAGCAGTTTAAGCCCGACAGCGTACCAAGAGACCCAGTACTTC | many | TRBJ2-5 | TRBV27 | -
CASRGETSKSQETQYF | TGTGCCAGCAGGGGAGAGACTTCGAAATCTCAAGAGACCCAGTACTTC | many | TRBJ2-5 | TRBV6-1 | -
CASRTRQGRKETQYF | TGTGCCAGCAGAACGAGACAGGGCCGAAAAGAGACCCAGTACTTC | many | TRBJ2-5 | TRBV6-1 | TRBD1
CASSYSMTASFYTF | TGTGCCAGCAGTTACTCTATGACAGCTAGCTTCTACACCTTC | many | TRBJ1-2 | TRBV6-5 | -
CSARELGSNQPQHF | TGCAGTGCTAGAGAGTTGGGGAGCAATCAGCCCCAGCATTTT | many | TRBJ1-5 | TRBV20-1 | -
CSASSNYGYTF | TGCAGTGCTAGCTCAAACTATGGCTACACCTTC | many | TRBJ1-2 | TRBV20-1 | -
CAWSVNWYGELFF | TGTGCCTGGAGTGTAAATTGGTACGGGGAGCTGTTTTTT | - | TRBJ2-2 | TRBV30 | -
CSVESQPDQPQHF | TGCAGCGTTGAAAGCCAACCCGATCAGCCCCAGCATTTT | many | TRBJ1-5 | TRBV29-1 | -
CASSQDAGGGLEQYF | TGTGCCAGCAGCCAAGACGCGGGAGGCGGGCTCGAGCAGTACTTC | - | TRBJ2-7 | TRBV3-1 | TRBD2
CASSGGLLHGYTF | TGTGCCAGCAGTGGGGGGCTTCTTCATGGCTACACCTTC | - | TRBJ1-2 | TRBV2 | -
CATSRVSDRNTGELFF | TGTGCCACCAGCAGAGTGAGCGACCGGAACACCGGGGAGCTGTTTTTT | many | TRBJ2-2 | TRBV15 | -
CASSLVRGSTYEQYF | TGTGCCAGCAGCTTAGTCCGGGGCAGCACCTACGAGCAGTACTTC | many | TRBJ2-7 | TRBV7-2 | -
CASSQDWSWQAIQETQYF | TGCGCCAGCAGCCAAGATTGGAGTTGGCAGGCTATCCAAGAGACCCAGTACTTC | few | TRBJ2-5 | TRBV4-3 | -
CASSPPRPYYEQYF | TGTGCCAGCAGTCCCCCTCGACCCTACTACGAGCAGTACTTC | - | TRBJ2-7 | TRBV7-3 | -
CASGQGNQPQHF | TGTGCCAGCGGGCAGGGCAATCAGCCCCAGCATTTT | many | TRBJ1-5 | TRBV12-3/TRBV12-4 | -
CASSQDPGAWTGELFF | TGTGCCAGCAGCCAAGATCCGGGGGCCTGGACCGGGGAGCTGTTTTTT | - | TRBJ2-2 | TRBV4-2 | -
CASSFGLGSYEQCF | - | - | TRBJ2-7 | TRBV11-2 | -
CASSPRQGDTEAFF | TGTGCCAGCTCACCTAGGCAGGGCGACACTGAAGCTTTCTTT | - | TRBJ1-1 | TRBV18 | -
CASSYSFLQGPSGGTEAFF | TGTGCCAGCAGTTACTCATTTTTACAGGGGCCCTCTGGGGGAACTGAAGCTTTCTTT | many | TRBJ1-1 | TRBV6-2/TRBV6-3 | TRBD1
CATSRDWGMKHF | TGTGCCACCAGCAGAGATTGGGGGATGAAGCATTTT | many | TRBJ1-5 | TRBV15 | -
CASSQEGDRGSSNQPQHF | TGCGCCAGCAGCCAAGAGGGGGACAGGGGGTCGAGCAATCAGCCCCAGCATTTT | - | TRBJ1-5 | TRBV4-1 | TRBD1
CASSRFASRELDTEAFF | TGTGCCAGCAGCCGATTCGCGAGCAGGGAGTTGGACACTGAAGCTTTCTTT | - | TRBJ1-1 | TRBV6-2/TRBV6-3 | -
CASSRLAGEGEYEQYF | TGTGCCAGCAGCCGACTAGCGGGAGAGGGGGAGTACGAGCAGTACTTC | - | TRBJ2-7 | TRBV11-2 | TRBD2
CASSEREGDSGQPQHF | TGTGCCAGCAGTGAAAGGGAGGGGGACTCAGGTCAGCCCCAGCATTTT | - | TRBJ1-5 | TRBV6-1 | -
CASSYLAGVSYEQYF | TGCGCCAGCAGCTACCTAGCGGGAGTGTCCTACGAGCAGTACTTC | few | TRBJ2-7 | TRBV5-1 | TRBD2
CASSGRGTSGYEQYF | TGTGCCAGCAGCGGTAGGGGGACGAGCGGTTACGAGCAGTACTTC | many | TRBJ2-7 | TRBV7-3 | -
CASSRTAPTGNGYTF | TGTGCCAGCAGTCGAACCGCTCCGACAGGCAATGGCTACACCTTC | many | TRBJ1-2 | TRBV6-1 | -
CASSQHPTELYEQYF | TGTGCCAGCAGTCAACACCCGACTGAACTCTACGAGCAGTACTTC | many | TRBJ2-7 | TRBV7-9 | -
CASRQGQGASPLHF | TGTGCCAGCAGGCAGGGACAGGGGGCTTCACCCCTCCACTTT | many | TRBJ1-6 | TRBV6-5 | TRBD1
CASSEGDWKETQYF | TGTGCCAGCAGTGAAGGGGATTGGAAAGAGACCCAGTACTTC | many | TRBJ2-5 | TRBV2 | -
CASSEGWLAKNIQYF | TGCGCCAGCAGCGAGGGGTGGCTAGCCAAAAACATTCAGTACTTC | - | TRBJ2-4 | TRBV4-1 | -
CASSFPHGGLGEQYF | TGTGCCAGCAGTTTCCCCCACGGGGGCCTAGGGGAGCAGTACTTC | many | TRBJ2-7 | TRBV12-3/TRBV12-4 | -
CSASERRMGNIKYF | TGCAGTGCCTCGGAACGGAGGATGGGCAACATTAAGTACTTC | many | TRBJ2-4 | TRBV20-1 | -
CASTPRGGSSYEQYF | TGTGCCAGCACCCCCCGCGGAGGGAGCTCCTACGAGCAGTACTTC | many | TRBJ2-7 | TRBV7-9 | -
CASSGQEQETQYF | TGTGCCAGCAGCGGCCAGGAGCAAGAGACCCAGTACTTC | - | TRBJ2-5 | TRBV6-1 | -
CASRPTGANQPQHF | TGTGCCAGCAGGCCGACAGGGGCAAATCAGCCCCAGCATTTT | many | TRBJ1-5 | TRBV12-3/TRBV12-4 | TRBD1
CSASNNRGSGELFF | TGCAGTGCCAGCAATAACAGGGGATCCGGGGAGCTGTTTTTT | many | TRBJ2-2 | TRBV20-1 | TRBD1
CASSLLGGSYNSPLHF | TGTGCCAGCAGTCTTCTAGGGGGCTCCTATAATTCACCCCTCCACTTT | - | TRBJ1-6 | TRBV7-8 | -
CASRWGPGRGAGELFF | TGTGCCAGCAGATGGGGCCCCGGAAGGGGGGCCGGGGAGCTGTTTTTT | many | TRBJ2-2 | TRBV6-1 | -